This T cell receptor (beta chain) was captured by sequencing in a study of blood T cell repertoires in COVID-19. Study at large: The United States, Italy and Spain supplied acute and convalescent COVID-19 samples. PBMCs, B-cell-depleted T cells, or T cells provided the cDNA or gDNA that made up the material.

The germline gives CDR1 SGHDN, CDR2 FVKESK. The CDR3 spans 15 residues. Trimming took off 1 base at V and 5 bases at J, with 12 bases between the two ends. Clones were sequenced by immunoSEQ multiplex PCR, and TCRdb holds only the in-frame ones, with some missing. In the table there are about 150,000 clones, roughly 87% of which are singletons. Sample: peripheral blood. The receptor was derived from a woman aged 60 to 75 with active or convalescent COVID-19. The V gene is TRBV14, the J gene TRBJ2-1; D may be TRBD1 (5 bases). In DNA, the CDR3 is TGTGCCAGCAGCCAAGCCGACAGAGTAAACAATGAGCAGTTCTTC. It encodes CASSQADRVNNEQFF.